This record covers a single T cell receptor beta chain. The data are from a study of blood T cell repertoires in COVID-19. About the research overall: COVID-19 samples collected from the United States, Italy and Spain covered acute and convalescent phases. The cDNA or gDNA used as material had been derived from T cells, B-cell-depleted T cells, or PBMCs.

CDR3 size: 17 residues. Germline V gene data show CDR1 as SGHDN and CDR2 as FVKESK. V was cut by 0 bases and J by 3 bases, with 18 bases left in between. Authors' analysis steps: Estimation of nucleated cell counts relied on the amplification of reference gene primers. Measured with immunoSEQ multiplex PCR; TCRdb has only the in-frame clones, and not every one. The V and J calls and clone size are taken from that table; D and trimming were inferred from the DNA. Here the sample spans roughly 100,000 clones, 78% being singletons. Sequenced input: peripheral blood. This clonotype was obtained from a man aged 55 to 70 with active or convalescent COVID-19. V usage is TRBV14 and J usage is TRBJ2-7, with D uncertain. CDR3 in amino acids: CASSQEGPRHSLYEQYV. CDR3 nucleotide sequence: TGTGCCAGCAGCCAAGAAGGCCCGCGACACAGCCTCTACGAGCAGTACGTC.